This T cell receptor beta chain derives from a study of OX40 agonist ivuxolimab in advanced cancers. The study, taken as a whole, reports: At doses 0.1 to 3.0 mg/kg, CD4+ and CD8+ clones expanded. Which antigen the expanded peripheral T cells recognized is unknown. Some nonresponders likewise displayed low normalized T-cell clonal expansion.

V dropped 2 bases and J dropped 1 base, with 5 bases sitting between them. The CDR3 covers 14 residues. The germline gives CDR1 SGHTA, CDR2 FQGTGA. Assay used: immunoSEQ multiplex PCR; TCRdb lists only in-frame clones, some missing. This sample has about 48,000 clones, with around 90% found just once. This clone was detected once. Antigen: not known. The receptor was isolated from an adult with an advanced solid tumor such as melanoma, head and neck, liver or kidney cancer. The source material was CD4+ or CD8+ T cells sorted from blood, sampled in a trial of the OX40 agonist ivuxolimab. The V gene is TRBV7-3, the J gene TRBJ2-2; unclear D gene. Written as DNA, the CDR3 is TGTGCCAGCAGCTTAGGGCAGAACACCGGGGAGCTGTTTTTT. Its protein product is CASSLGQNTGELFF.